This passage covers 20 T cell receptor beta chains from one sample sequenced in a study of Ad26.COV2.S vaccination and SARS-CoV-2 variants. Indicated treatment: over 15 received Ad26.COV2.S at low or high dose, single or two shots; 5 received placebo; per-sample allocation not given. Specimen acquisition occurred on day 63 following the initial vaccine or placebo injection. Only in-frame clones appear in the TCRdb table, and some are missing; sequencing was by immunoSEQ multiplex PCR. The data hold 400,000 to 500,000 clones, with roughly nine tenths observed a single time. The material was peripheral blood, obtained in a trial of Ad26.COV2.S vaccine versus placebo. These receptors originate from a person aged 18-60 years who received the Ad26.COV2.S COVID-19 vaccine or a placebo.

This clone was seen once. The rearrangement uses TRBV25-1 and TRBJ2-7; 9 bases match TRBD1. V shed 6 bases and J 2 bases; nucleotides not matched to a gene: 8. The germline V gene encodes CDR1 MGHDK and CDR2 SYGVNS. The CDR3 is 15 amino acids. CDR3 sequence (DNA): TGTGCCAGCAGCCAAGGACAGGGGAGAGCCTACGAGCAGTACTTC. Translated, it gives CASSQGQGRAYEQYF.

This chain joins TRBV15 and TRBJ1-3; D is uncertain. This CDR3 region has 16 residues. The V end lost 5 bases, the J end lost 0 bases, and 14 bases lay between the germline ends. CDR1 and CDR2 from the germline V gene are LNHNV and YYDKDF (reference sequence). This CDR3 is CATSGERPSSGNTIYF. In nucleotides, the CDR3 is TGTGCCACCAGCGGCGAAAGGCCCTCCTCTGGAAACACCATATATTTT.

The J gene is TRBJ1-5, the V gene TRBV19; a weak D match, TRBD1 (6 bases). The CDR3 has 15 residues. V was cut by 5 bases and J by 2 bases, with 13 bases left in between. Per germline, CDR1 LNHDA and CDR2 SQIVND (reference sequence). In DNA, the CDR3 is TGTGCCAGTAGTGCAGGGGAGGACGGCAATCAGCCCCAGCATTTT. Protein: CASSAGEDGNQPQHF. Filled out from reference TRBV19 and TRBJ1-5, the complete variable domain reads DGGITQSPKYLFRKEGQNVTLSCEQNLNHDAMYWYRQDPGQGLRLIYYSQIVNDFQKGDIAEGYSVSREKKESFPLTVTSAQKNPTAFYLCASSAGEDGNQPQHFGDGTRLSIL.

This chain connects TRBV6-5 to TRBJ2-1; either TRBD1 or TRBD2 may fit D (5 bases each). Per germline, CDR1 MNHEY and CDR2 SVGAGI. The V end was cut by 7 bases, the J end by 2 bases, with 12 bases between. The CDR3 contains 14 residues. The CDR3 bases are TGTGCCAGCAAATGGGGGAGCCCCTACAATGAGCAGTTCTTC. Translating it yields CASKWGSPYNEQFF.

This clone was seen a few times. The J gene is TRBJ1-5, the V gene TRBV10-3; no clear D gene. This CDR3 region has 14 residues. Germline CDR1 is ENHRY and CDR2 is SYGVKD. V was cut by 3 bases and J by 0 bases, with 6 bases left in between. The CDR3 bases are TGTGCCATCAGTGAAGTCGATAGCAATCAGCCCCAGCATTTT. Amino acids: CAISEVDSNQPQHF.

This sequence joins TRBV4-3 and TRBJ2-5; D might be TRBD1 (6 bases). This CDR3 comprises 14 residues. The germline V and J ends were trimmed by 6 bases and 0 bases, with 11 bases remaining between them. Germline CDR1 is LGHNA and CDR2 is YSLEER. The CDR3 region is CASSPGQYQETQYF. The CDR3 DNA sequence: TGCGCCAGCAGTCCAGGACAGTACCAAGAGACCCAGTACTTC.

The V gene is TRBV5-1, the J gene TRBJ1-1; D gene unclear. The germline CDR1 and CDR2 sequences are SGHRS and YFSETQ. V was clipped by 0 bases and J by 3 bases, with 6 bases between them. The CDR3 covers 13 residues. The CDR3: CASSLDSHTEAFF. CDR3 nucleotides: TGCGCCAGCAGCTTGGACAGCCACACTGAAGCTTTCTTT.

The rearrangement uses TRBV13 and TRBJ2-2; the D gene is possibly TRBD2 (5 bases). CDR3 length: 14 residues. Germline CDR1 and CDR2: PRHDT and FYEKMQ (reference sequence). V shed 0 bases and J shed 6 bases, with 8 bases lying between them. The CDR3 loop reads CASSLGGGPGELFF. The CDR3 DNA follows: TGTGCCAGCAGCTTAGGCGGCGGGCCCGGGGAGCTGTTTTTT.

This clone was seen just once. The chain has TRBV7-2 and TRBJ2-6; maybe TRBD2 (5 bases). V was pared by 2 bases and J by 4 bases, with 21 bases between. Germline V gene sequence: CDR1 SGHTA, CDR2 FQGNSA. The CDR3 sequence is 19 residues long. This CDR3 reads CASSLTFGLHRYGANVLTF. The CDR3 nucleotides read TGTGCCAGCAGCTTAACATTCGGACTCCACCGGTACGGGGCCAACGTCCTGACTTTC.

This clone was found once. V usage is TRBV13 and J usage is TRBJ1-1, with D possibly being TRBD1 (6 bases). This CDR3 comprises 13 residues. Trimming took off 3 bases at V and 3 bases at J, with 8 bases between the two ends. In germline, CDR1 is PRHDT, CDR2 FYEKMQ (reference sequence). For the CDR3, the DNA is TGTGCCAGCAGCTTTGGACAGCACACTGAAGCTTTCTTT. Translated, it gives CASSFGQHTEAFF.

V is TRBV4-1 and J is TRBJ2-7, with 9 bases aligning to TRBD2. The ends lost 0 bases at V and 1 base at J; junction bases unmatched: 1. This CDR3 region has 15 residues. CDR1 and CDR2 (germline): MGHRA, YSYEKL. The CDR3, as DNA: TGCGCCAGCAGCCAAGACCTAGCGGGGTCCTACGAGCAGTACGTC. This codes for CASSQDLAGSYEQYV.

This rearrangement joins TRBV29-1 to TRBJ2-1; 12 positions agree with TRBD2. After removal of 6 bases from V and 2 bases from J, the junction contained 5 bases not matched to a gene. Germline V gene data show CDR1 as SQVTM and CDR2 as ANQGSEA. The CDR3 consists of 15 residues. CDR3: CSVGWTSGTYNEQFF. In DNA form, the CDR3 reads TGCAGCGTGGGGTGGACTAGCGGGACCTACAATGAGCAGTTCTTC.

The genes are TRBV5-5 and TRBJ2-7, with 7 bases lining up with TRBD1. CDR1 is SGHKS and CDR2 is YYEKEE in the germline V gene (reference sequence). J lost 2 bases, V lost 5 bases, and 4 bases had no gene match. CDR3 length: 13 residues. As DNA, the CDR3 is TGTGCCAGCAGGAAGGGACAGACCTACGAGCAGTACGTC. Protein sequence: CASRKGQTYEQYV.

The CDR3, as DNA: TGTGCCAGCAGCTTAGGGATGCGCGTGTCCTACAATGAGCAGTTCTTC. Translated: CASSLGMRVSYNEQFF. The chain is built from TRBV7-2 and TRBJ2-1; D gene ambiguous. Trimming stripped 1 base from V and 1 base from J, with 11 bases between. CDR1 SGHTA and CDR2 FQGNSA come from the germline V gene. CDR3 size: 16 residues.

The chain carries TRBV4-3 and TRBJ2-1; TRBD1 agrees at 8 bases. Germline CDR1 LGHNA, CDR2 YSLEER. The CDR3 totals 14 residues. The V gene end was trimmed by 4 bases and the J gene end by 9 bases; junction bases not matched to a gene: 8. CDR3 in DNA: TGCGCCAGCAGCCTTCGGACAGGGAGAGGTGAGCAGTTCTTC. Its translation: CASSLRTGRGEQFF.

This clone has a handful of counts. J is TRBJ2-2 and V is TRBV18; D call uncertain. This CDR3 contains 12 residues. CDR1 is KGHSH and CDR2 is LQKENI in the germline V gene. V lost 2 bases to trimming and J lost 8 bases, with 6 bases between them. The CDR3 DNA is TGTGCCAGCTCACCAGTCCAAGGGGAGCTGTTTTTT. As protein: CASSPVQGELFF.

The chain couples TRBV5-5 to TRBJ2-5; no clear D. Per germline, CDR1 SGHKS and CDR2 YYEKEE (reference sequence). The CDR3 runs to 14 residues. Trimming took off 3 bases at V and 5 bases at J, with 14 bases between the two ends. The CDR3, as DNA: TGTGCCAGCAGCTACCCCGGCCCGCTGGAGACCCAGTACTTC. This sequence encodes CASSYPGPLETQYF.

CDR3 sequence: CASSSDRGLFGYTF. The CDR3 DNA follows: TGTGCCAGCAGCTCGGACAGGGGACTGTTTGGCTACACCTTC. The rearrangement uses TRBV7-9 and TRBJ1-2; 9 bases are shared with TRBD1. CDR1 and CDR2 (germline): SEHNR, FQNEAQ (reference sequence). The CDR3 consists of 14 residues. V dropped 4 bases and J dropped 7; count of bases not matched to a gene: 7.

The chain links TRBV11-1 to TRBJ1-1; a weak D match, TRBD1 (5 bases). The CDR3 extends over 15 amino acids. Germline V gene lookup returns CDR1 SGHAT and CDR2 FQDESV (reference sequence). The ends were cut back, 4 bases at V and 1 base at J, with 13 bases in the middle. CDR3 DNA: TGTGCCAGCAGCTCGCCAGGGTCAGGGAACACTGAAGCTTTCTTT. This codes for CASSSPGSGNTEAFF.

This clone is a singleton in its sample. This chain connects TRBV7-6 to TRBJ1-6, with 7 bases matching TRBD1. Germline V gives CDR1 SGHVS, CDR2 FNYEAQ. The CDR3 totals 17 residues. After removal of 2 bases from V and 3 bases from J, the junction contained 7 bases not matched to a gene. DNA for the CDR3: TGTGCCAGCAGCTTACACTGGGACAGTAGCTATAATTCACCCCTCCACTTT. It translates to CASSLHWDSSYNSPLHF.